Each of the 11 T cell receptor beta chains below was sequenced from the same sample in a study of control samples from healthy donors and cancer patients. Data came from immunoSEQ multiplex PCR; TCRdb stores just in-frame clones and leaves some out. The data contain roughly 79,000 clones, roughly 80% of them singletons. The sample taken for sequencing was blood. Source of these receptors: a man aged 45-65 years in good health.

As DNA, the CDR3 is TGCGCCAGCAGCCACGGAGTCGGGAACTATGGCTACACCTTC. It specifies CASSHGVGNYGYTF. The V call is TRBV5-1, the J call TRBJ1-2, with no clear D. This CDR3 contains 14 residues. Germline V gives CDR1 SGHRS, CDR2 YFSETQ. The V end was cut by 4 bases, the J end by 2 bases, with 12 bases between.

The chain carries TRBV4-2 and TRBJ2-3; tentative D call: TRBD2 (5 bases). CDR1 is LGHNA, CDR2 YNFKEQ, per germline. This CDR3 is built from 15 residues. V was pared by 3 bases and J by 2 bases, with 12 bases between. CDR3 amino acids: CASSQRAGFTDTQYF. Here the CDR3 DNA reads TGTGCCAGCAGCCAGAGGGCCGGATTCACAGATACGCAGTATTTT.

This clone has a handful of counts. The genes are TRBV7-9 and TRBJ1-1; D is undetermined. The CDR3 consists of 13 residues. Germline V gives CDR1 SEHNR, CDR2 FQNEAQ (reference sequence). Trimming took off 5 bases at V and 4 bases at J, with 11 bases between the two ends. The chain's CDR3 is CASSPLGSTEAFF. The DNA of the CDR3 is TGTGCCAGCAGCCCCTTAGGAAGCACTGAAGCTTTCTTT.

This chain connects TRBV11-3 to TRBJ2-5, with 8 positions matching TRBD2. The CDR3 is 16 residues long. The V gene's germline CDR1 is SGHNT and CDR2 YENEEA. V dropped 2 bases and J dropped 1; count of bases not matched to a gene: 6. CDR3 amino acids: CASSLFGGRLQETQYF. The CDR3 DNA reads as TGTGCCAGCAGCTTATTCGGCGGGAGGCTCCAAGAGACCCAGTACTTC.

The chain carries TRBV6-6 and TRBJ1-1, with D unclear. This CDR3 is 11 amino acids long. CDR1 is MNHNY and CDR2 is SVGAGI in the germline V gene (reference sequence). V was trimmed by 7 bases and J by 4 bases, leaving 7 bases between them. Written as DNA, the CDR3 is TGTGCCAGCAATCGGGGCACTGAAGCTTTCTTT. Residues: CASNRGTEAFF.

The rearrangement joins TRBV11-2 to TRBJ2-7; 10 nucleotides line up with TRBD2. The CDR3 covers 17 residues. V lost 5 bases, J lost 3 bases, and 13 bases stayed unmatched. CDR1 is SGHAT, CDR2 FQNNGV, per germline. The CDR3 loop reads CASSPRLGAGGLYEQYF. In nucleotides, the CDR3 is TGTGCCAGCAGCCCTAGACTTGGAGCGGGAGGGCTCTACGAGCAGTACTTC.

V and J are TRBV3-1 (or the pseudogene TRBV3-2) and TRBJ2-3, with 15 positions matching TRBD2. Germline V gives CDR1 LGHDT, CDR2 YNNKEL (reference sequence). This CDR3 contains 16 residues. Losses at the gene ends were 4 bases for V and 6 bases for J; bases not matched to a gene: 5. CDR3 protein: CASSRTSGGGLDTQYF. As DNA, the CDR3 is TGTGCCAGCAGCCGGACTAGCGGGGGGGGGTTGGATACGCAGTATTTT.

CDR3 DNA: TGTGCCATCACCCGGACTAGCGGGAGGTCCACCGGGGAGCTGTTTTTT. Translated: CAITRTSGRSTGELFF. The rearrangement uses TRBV10-3 and TRBJ2-2, with 14 bases matching TRBD2. Trimming cost V 7 bases and J 4 bases; bases outside gene matches: 5. The length of the CDR3 is 16 residues. Germline assignment: CDR1 ENHRY and CDR2 SYGVKD.

V usage is TRBV29-1 and J usage is TRBJ2-7, with 8 bases aligning to TRBD2. The CDR3 extends over 13 amino acids. Trimming cost V 6 bases and J 7 bases; bases outside gene matches: 11. Germline V lookup: CDR1 SQVTM, CDR2 ANQGSEA. The CDR3 coding sequence is TGCAGCGTAGTAGAGAGCGGGAGCGGTGAGCAGTACTTC. Protein sequence: CSVVESGSGEQYF.

The DNA of the CDR3 is TGTGCCAGCAGCTTCGACACGAACCAAGAGACCCAGTACTTC. Translating it yields CASSFDTNQETQYF. This rearrangement joins TRBV7-8 to TRBJ2-5; D remains unclear. CDR1 is SGHVS, CDR2 FQNEAQ, per germline. The CDR3 extends over 14 amino acids. The V and J ends lost 3 bases and 0 bases respectively, with 8 bases between them.

This clone has more than one count but fewer than ten. At the DNA level, this CDR3 is encoded by other sequences in the same sample as well. This chain links TRBV11-2 with TRBJ2-2; D call uncertain. Looked up from germline, CDR1 is SGHAT and CDR2 is FQNNGV. The V gene lost 1 base and the J gene lost 4 bases, with 10 bases spanning the gap. The CDR3 sequence is 15 residues long. CDR3 in amino acids: CASSLGGRSTGELFF. In DNA, the CDR3 is TGTGCCAGCAGCTTAGGTGGGCGAAGCACCGGGGAGCTGTTTTTT.